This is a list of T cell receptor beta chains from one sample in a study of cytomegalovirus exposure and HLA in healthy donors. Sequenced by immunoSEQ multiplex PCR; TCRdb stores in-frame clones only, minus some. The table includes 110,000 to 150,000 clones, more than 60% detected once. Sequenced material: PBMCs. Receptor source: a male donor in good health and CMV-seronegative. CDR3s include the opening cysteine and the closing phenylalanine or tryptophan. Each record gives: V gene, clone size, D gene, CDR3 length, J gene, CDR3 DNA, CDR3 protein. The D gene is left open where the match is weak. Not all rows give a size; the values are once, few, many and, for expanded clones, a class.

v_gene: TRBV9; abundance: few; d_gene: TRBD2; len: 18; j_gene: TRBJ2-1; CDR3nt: TGTGCCAGCAGCGTAAGCGGGGTTGGGGGGTCCTCCTACAATGAGCAGTTCTTC; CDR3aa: CASSVSGVGGSSYNEQFF
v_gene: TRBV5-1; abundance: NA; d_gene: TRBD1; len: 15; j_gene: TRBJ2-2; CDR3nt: TGCGCCAGCAGCTTGGAGGCAGGGGGAAGCGGGGAGCTGTTTTTT; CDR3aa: CASSLEAGGSGELFF
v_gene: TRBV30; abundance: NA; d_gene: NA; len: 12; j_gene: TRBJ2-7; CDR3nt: TGTGCCTGGCGGCAGGGGACCTACGAGCAGTACTTC; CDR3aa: CAWRQGTYEQYF
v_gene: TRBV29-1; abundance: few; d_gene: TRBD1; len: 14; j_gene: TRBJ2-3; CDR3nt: TGCAGCGTTGGGGGAAAGGGGGCTACAGATACGCAGTATTTT; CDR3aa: CSVGGKGATDTQYF
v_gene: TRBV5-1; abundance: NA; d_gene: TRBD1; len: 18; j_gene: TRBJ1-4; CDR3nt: TGCGCCAGCAGCTTTATCCGGGACAGGGGGCGAACTAATGAAAAACTGTTTTTT; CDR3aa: CASSFIRDRGRTNEKLFF
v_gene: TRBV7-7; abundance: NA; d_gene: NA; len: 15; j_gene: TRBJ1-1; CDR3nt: TGTGCTAGCAGCTTGATTACAGGATTGAACACTGAAGCTTTCTTT; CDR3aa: CASSLITGLNTEAFF
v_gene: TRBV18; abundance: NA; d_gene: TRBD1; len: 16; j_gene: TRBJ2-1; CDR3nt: TGTGCCAGCTCAACGGGGACAGGGGGGATCTACAATGAGCAGTTCTTC; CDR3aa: CASSTGTGGIYNEQFF
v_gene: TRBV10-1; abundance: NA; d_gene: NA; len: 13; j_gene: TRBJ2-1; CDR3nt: TGCGCCAGCAGTGGCGAGACTAGCAATGAGCAGTTCTTC; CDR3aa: CASSGETSNEQFF
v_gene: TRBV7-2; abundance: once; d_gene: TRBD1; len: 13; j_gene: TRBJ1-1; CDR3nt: TGTGCCAGCAGCCTGCCGGGACAGTTTAAAGCTTTCTTT; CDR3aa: CASSLPGQFKAFF
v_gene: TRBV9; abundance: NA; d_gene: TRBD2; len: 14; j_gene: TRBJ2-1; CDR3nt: TGTGCCAGCAGTCGGACTAGCGGACTGAATGAGCAGTTCTTC; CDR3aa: CASSRTSGLNEQFF
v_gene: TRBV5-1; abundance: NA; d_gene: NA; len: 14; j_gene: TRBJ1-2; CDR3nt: TGCGCCAGCAGCTTGGGGTCAGGCTCGGATGGCTACACCTTC; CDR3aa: CASSLGSGSDGYTF
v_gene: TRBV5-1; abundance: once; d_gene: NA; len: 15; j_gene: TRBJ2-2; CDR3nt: TGCGCCAGCAGCTTGGCCGGGTCTTCCACCGGGGAGCTGTTTTTT; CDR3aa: CASSLAGSSTGELFF
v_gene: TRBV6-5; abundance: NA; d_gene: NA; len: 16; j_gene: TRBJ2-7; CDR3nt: TGTGCCAGCAGTTACTCGACGGCCCAGGGTCCCCACGAGCAGTACTTC; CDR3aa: CASSYSTAQGPHEQYF
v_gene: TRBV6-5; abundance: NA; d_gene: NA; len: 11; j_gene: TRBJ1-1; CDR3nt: TGTGCCAGCAGTTCGGACTGGGAAGCTTTCTTT; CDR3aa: CASSSDWEAFF
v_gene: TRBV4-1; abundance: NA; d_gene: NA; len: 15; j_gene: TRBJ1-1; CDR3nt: TGCGCCAGCAGCCACTCAGGGCCCTACAATTCTGAAGCTTTCTTT; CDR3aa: CASSHSGPYNSEAFF
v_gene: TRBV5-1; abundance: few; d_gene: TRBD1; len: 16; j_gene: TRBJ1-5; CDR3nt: TGCGCCCGCAGCGGCGACCAGGGGGCTAGCAATCAGCCCCAGCATTTT; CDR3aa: CARSGDQGASNQPQHF
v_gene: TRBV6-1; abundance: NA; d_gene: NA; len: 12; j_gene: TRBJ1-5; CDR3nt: TGTGCCAGCAGTGAAAATCAACCAGCCCAGCATTTT; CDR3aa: CASSENQPAQHF
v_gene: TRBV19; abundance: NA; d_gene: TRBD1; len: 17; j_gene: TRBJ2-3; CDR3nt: TGTGCCAGTAGTAACTTAAGACAGGGGAGAGGCACAGATACGCAGTATTTT; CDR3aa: CASSNLRQGRGTDTQYF
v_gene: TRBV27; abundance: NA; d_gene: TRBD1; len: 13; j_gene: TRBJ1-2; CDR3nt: TGTGCCAGCAGTGTGGGGACAGGATATGGCTACACCTTC; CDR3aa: CASSVGTGYGYTF
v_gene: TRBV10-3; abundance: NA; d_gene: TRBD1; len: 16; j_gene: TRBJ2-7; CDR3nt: TGTGCCATCAGTGAGGGCAAGACAGGGAACTCCTACGAGCAGTACTTC; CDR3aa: CAISEGKTGNSYEQYF
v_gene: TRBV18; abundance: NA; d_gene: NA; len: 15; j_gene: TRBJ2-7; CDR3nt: TGTGCCAGCTCACCACCGGGACACGTCCACTACGAGCAGTACTTC; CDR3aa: CASSPPGHVHYEQYF
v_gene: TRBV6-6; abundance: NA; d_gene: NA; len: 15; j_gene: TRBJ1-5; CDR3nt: TGTGCCAGCAGTTACGTGGGGGGTAGCAATCAGCCCCAGCATTTT; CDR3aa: CASSYVGGSNQPQHF
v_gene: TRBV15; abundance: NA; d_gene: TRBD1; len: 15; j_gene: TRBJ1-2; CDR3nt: TGTGCCACCAGTCACCCCCAAGGGGGCAACTATGGCTACACCTTC; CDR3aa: CATSHPQGGNYGYTF
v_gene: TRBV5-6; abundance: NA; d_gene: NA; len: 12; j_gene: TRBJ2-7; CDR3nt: TGTGCCAGCAGCCACAAGGACTCCGAGCAGTACTTC; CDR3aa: CASSHKDSEQYF
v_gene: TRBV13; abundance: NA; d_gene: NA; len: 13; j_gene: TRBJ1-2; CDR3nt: TGTGCCAGCAGCTTAGGCACGGACTATGGCTACACCTTC; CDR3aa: CASSLGTDYGYTF
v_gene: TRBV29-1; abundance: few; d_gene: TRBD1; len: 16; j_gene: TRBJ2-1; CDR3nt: TGCAGCGGTACCGACAGGGGCCCTAGCTCCTACAATGAGCAGTTCTTC; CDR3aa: CSGTDRGPSSYNEQFF
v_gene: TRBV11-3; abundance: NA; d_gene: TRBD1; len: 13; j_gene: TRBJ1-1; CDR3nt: TGTGCCAGCAGCCCTCGACAGGGCTCTGAAGCTTTCTTT; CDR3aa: CASSPRQGSEAFF
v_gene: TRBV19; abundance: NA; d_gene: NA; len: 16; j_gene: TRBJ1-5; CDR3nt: TGTGCCAGTACCCCTCAAGGGGGAATGAGCAATCAGCCCCAGCATTTT; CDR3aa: CASTPQGGMSNQPQHF
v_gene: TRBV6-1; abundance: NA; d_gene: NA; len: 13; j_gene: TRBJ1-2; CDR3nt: TGTGCCAGCAGTGACCGGTTAGCGGGTGGCTACACCTTC; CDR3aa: CASSDRLAGGYTF
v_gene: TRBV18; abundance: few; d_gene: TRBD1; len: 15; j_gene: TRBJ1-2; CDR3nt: TGTGCCAGCTCGTCGACAGGGGGGAAGAACTATGGCTACACCTTC; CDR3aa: CASSSTGGKNYGYTF
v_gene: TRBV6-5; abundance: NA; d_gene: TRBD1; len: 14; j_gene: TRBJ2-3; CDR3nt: TGTGCCAGCAGTTACGGACAGGGCACAGATACGCAGTATTTT; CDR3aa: CASSYGQGTDTQYF
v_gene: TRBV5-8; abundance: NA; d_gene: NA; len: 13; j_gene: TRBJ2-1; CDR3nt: TGCGGGCCAGGGGGGTACTCCTACAATGAGCAGTTCTTC; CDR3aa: CGPGGYSYNEQFF
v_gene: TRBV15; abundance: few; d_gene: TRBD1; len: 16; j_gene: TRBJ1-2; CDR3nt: TGTGCCACCAGCAGGACAGGGGGATTTGGTAACTATGGCTACACCTTC; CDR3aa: CATSRTGGFGNYGYTF
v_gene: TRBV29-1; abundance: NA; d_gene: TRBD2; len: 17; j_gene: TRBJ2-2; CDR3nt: TGCAGCGTTGGGGCACTAGCGGGAGGGCCGGTGGCCGGGAAGCTGTTTTTT; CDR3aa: CSVGALAGGPVAGKLFF
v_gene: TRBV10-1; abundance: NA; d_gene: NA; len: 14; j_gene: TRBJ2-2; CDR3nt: TGCGCCAGCAGAGCCGGGACAAACACCGGGGAGCTGTTTTTT; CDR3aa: CASRAGTNTGELFF
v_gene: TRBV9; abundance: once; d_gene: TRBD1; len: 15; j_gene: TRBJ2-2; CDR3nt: TGTGCCAGCAGCCTCAAGACAGGGGGCACCGGGGAGCTGTTTTTT; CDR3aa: CASSLKTGGTGELFF
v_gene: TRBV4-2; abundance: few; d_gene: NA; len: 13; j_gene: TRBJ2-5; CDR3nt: TGTGCCAGCAGCCAAGGAGGGCGAGAGACCCAGTACTTC; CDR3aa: CASSQGGRETQYF
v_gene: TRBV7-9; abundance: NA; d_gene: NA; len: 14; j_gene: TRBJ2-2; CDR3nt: TGTGCCAGCAGAGGAGGTACGAACACCGGGGAGCTGTTTTTT; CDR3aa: CASRGGTNTGELFF
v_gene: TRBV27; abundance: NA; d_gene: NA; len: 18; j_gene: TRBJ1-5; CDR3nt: TGTGCCAGCAGTTCCCTGCTAACGGACAGATATAGCAATCAGCCCCAGCATTTT; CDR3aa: CASSSLLTDRYSNQPQHF
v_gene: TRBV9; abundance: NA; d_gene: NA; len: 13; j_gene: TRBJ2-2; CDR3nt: TGTGCCAGCAGCGTAGCTCAGACCGGGGAGCTGTTTTTT; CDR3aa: CASSVAQTGELFF